This T cell receptor (beta chain) was sequenced during a study of T cell changes during pregnancy in multiple sclerosis. Repertoires were generated with immunoSEQ multiplex PCR, while TCRdb's copy carries only in-frame clones and drops some. The sample includes around 50,000 clones, 85% to 95% seen only once; the top ten take approximately 0.72%. This clone was seen a single time. This sample also contains other DNA sequences that code for the same CDR3. Germline CDR1 reads MNHNS; CDR2 reads SASEGT. Trimming removed 0 bases at V and 2 bases at J, with 8 bases between. CDR3 length equals 15 residues. The sequencing used CD4+ T cells from peripheral blood mononuclear cells, collected in the third trimester of pregnancy. The V gene is TRBV6-1, the J gene TRBJ1-5; tentatively, D is TRBD1 (5 bases). This TCR was recovered from a female donor with multiple sclerosis, enrolled in a pregnancy study. CDR3 nucleotides: TGTGCCAGCAGTGAAGCGGGAGGGGGCAATCAGCCCCAGCATTTT. It is translated as CASSEAGGGNQPQHF.